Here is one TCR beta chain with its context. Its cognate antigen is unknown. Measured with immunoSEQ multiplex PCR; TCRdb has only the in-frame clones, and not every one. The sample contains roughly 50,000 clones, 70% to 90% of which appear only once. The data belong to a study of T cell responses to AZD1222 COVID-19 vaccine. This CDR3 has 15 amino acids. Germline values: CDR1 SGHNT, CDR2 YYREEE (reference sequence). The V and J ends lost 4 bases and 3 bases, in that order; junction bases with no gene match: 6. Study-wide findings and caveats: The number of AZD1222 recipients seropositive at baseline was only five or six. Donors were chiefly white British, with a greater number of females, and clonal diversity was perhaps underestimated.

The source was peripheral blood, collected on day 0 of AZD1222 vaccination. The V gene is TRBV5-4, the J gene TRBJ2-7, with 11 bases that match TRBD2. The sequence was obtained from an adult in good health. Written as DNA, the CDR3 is TGTGCCAGCAGCCCTAGCGGGGGGAACCTCTACGAGCAGTACTTC. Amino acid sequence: CASSPSGGNLYEQYF.